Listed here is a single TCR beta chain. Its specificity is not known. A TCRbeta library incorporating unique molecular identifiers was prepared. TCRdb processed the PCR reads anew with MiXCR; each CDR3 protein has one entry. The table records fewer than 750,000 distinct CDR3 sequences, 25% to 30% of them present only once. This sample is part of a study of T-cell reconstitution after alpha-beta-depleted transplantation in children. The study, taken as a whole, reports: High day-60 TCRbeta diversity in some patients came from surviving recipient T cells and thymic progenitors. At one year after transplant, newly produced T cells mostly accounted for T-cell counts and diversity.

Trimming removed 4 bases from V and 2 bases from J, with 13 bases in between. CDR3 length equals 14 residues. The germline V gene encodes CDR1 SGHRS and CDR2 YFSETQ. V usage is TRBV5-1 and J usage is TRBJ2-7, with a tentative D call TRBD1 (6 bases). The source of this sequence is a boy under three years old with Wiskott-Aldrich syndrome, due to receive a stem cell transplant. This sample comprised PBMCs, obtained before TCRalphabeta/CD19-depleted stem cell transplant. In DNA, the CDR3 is TGCGCCAGCAGCACGTCGACAGGAGCCTACGAGCAGTACTTC. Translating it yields CASSTSTGAYEQYF. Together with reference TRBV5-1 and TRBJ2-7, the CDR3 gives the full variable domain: KAGVTQTPRYLIKTRGQQVTLSCSPISGHRSVSWYQQTPGQGLQFLFEYFSETQRNKGNFPGRFSGRQFSNSRSEMNVSTLELGDSALYLCASSTSTGAYEQYFGPGTRLTVT.